These 18 T cell receptor beta chains were sequenced from one sample in a study of control samples from healthy donors and cancer patients. Sequencing was performed with immunoSEQ multiplex PCR; in TCRdb, only in-frame clones are kept and a portion is missing. This table has roughly 100,000 clones, roughly 85% appearing once. The material sequenced was blood. The receptors here all came from a woman in her 50s in good health.

This clone was seen more than once but under ten times. The chain joins TRBV19 to TRBJ2-7, with 14 nucleotides matching TRBD2. V gave up 5 bases and J gave up 0 bases; unmatched junction bases: 12. Looked up from germline, CDR1 is LNHDA and CDR2 is SQIVND (reference sequence). The CDR3 contains 19 residues. The CDR3, as DNA: TGTGCCAGTAGTGTATCCGGACTAGCGGGAGGACGTAACTCCTACGAGCAGTACTTC. Translation gives CASSVSGLAGGRNSYEQYF.

The rearrangement joins TRBV5-1 to TRBJ1-2; maybe TRBD1 (5 bases). There are 14 residues in the CDR3. Looked up from germline, CDR1 is SGHRS and CDR2 is YFSETQ. The ends were cut back, 2 bases at V and 2 bases at J, with 10 bases in the middle. CDR3 nucleotides: TGCGCCAGCAGCTTAGACCCAGGGAACTATGGCTACACCTTC. Translation gives CASSLDPGNYGYTF.

The genes are TRBV7-2 and TRBJ2-1; D gene ambiguous. The CDR3 consists of 13 residues. Germline CDR1 is SGHTA and CDR2 is FQGNSA. The V end lost 5 bases, the J end lost 9 bases, and 14 bases lay between the germline ends. For the CDR3, the DNA is TGTGCCAGCAGCCAAACGAGAGTCACTGAGCAGTTCTTC. Its translation: CASSQTRVTEQFF.

This sequence joins TRBV7-2 and TRBJ1-6, with D tentatively TRBD1 (6 bases). Germline CDR1 SGHTA, CDR2 FQGNSA. This CDR3 is 16 amino acids long. The V end was cut by 6 bases, the J end by 4 bases, with 16 bases between. Written as DNA, the CDR3 is TGTGCCAGCAGTCATCCCCGGGGACATTATAATTCACCCCTCCACTTT. Amino acid sequence: CASSHPRGHYNSPLHF. The full variable domain, rest sourced from reference TRBV7-2 and TRBJ1-6, is GAGVSQSPSNKVTEKGKDVELRCDPISGHTALYWYRQSLGQGLEFLIYFQGNSAPDKSGLPSDRFSAERTGGSVSTLTIQRTQQEDSAVYLCASSHPRGHYNSPLHFGNGTRLTVT.

This sequence joins TRBV9 and TRBJ2-1; 10 nucleotides line up with TRBD2. The CDR3 is 18 residues long. Germline CDR1 reads SGDLS; CDR2 reads YYNGEE. Trimming at V came to 4 bases and at J to 7 bases, leaving 17 bases not matched to a gene. The CDR3 DNA is TGTGCCAGCAGCCCTACCCCCAGGGCAAGCGGGAGGGGTAATGAGCAGTTCTTC. Encoded protein: CASSPTPRASGRGNEQFF.

V gene TRBV30 combines with J gene TRBJ2-5; D could derive from TRBD1 or TRBD2 (6 bases each). This CDR3 spans 16 amino acids. Germline V gene sequence: CDR1 GTSNPN, CDR2 SVGIG (reference sequence). The ends were cut back, 1 base at V and 2 bases at J, with 17 bases in the middle. The CDR3 here is CAWSEGRTVPQETQYF. DNA of the CDR3: TGTGCCTGGAGTGAAGGGAGGACAGTCCCTCAAGAGACCCAGTACTTC. The full variable domain, its missing parts supplied by reference TRBV30 and TRBJ2-5, is SQTIHQWPATLVQPVGSPLSLECTVEGTSNPNLYWYRQAAGRGLQLLFYSVGIGQISSEVPQNLSASRPQDRQFILSSKKLLLSDSGFYLCAWSEGRTVPQETQYFGPGTRLLVL.

The gene calls are TRBV20-1 and TRBJ1-5; 9 nucleotides line up with TRBD1. The germline gives CDR1 DFQATT, CDR2 SNEGSKA (reference sequence). V was pared by 6 bases and J by 6 bases, with 18 bases of the junction left unmatched. The CDR3 is 17 residues long. The CDR3 DNA sequence: TGCAGTGCCAGTCTACAGGGGGCGATGGGGGTGGGTCAGCCCCAGCATTTT. Translating it yields CSASLQGAMGVGQPQHF.

V usage is TRBV7-3 and J usage is TRBJ2-2, with a weak D call TRBD2 (6 bases). Germline CDR1 SGHTA, CDR2 FQGTGA. The CDR3 is 14 amino acids. V was trimmed by 5 bases and J by 6 bases, leaving 13 bases between them. CDR3 residues: CASSPRRGAGELFF. DNA of the CDR3: TGTGCCAGCAGCCCCCGGCGGGGAGCCGGGGAGCTGTTTTTT. Full variable domain (missing parts from reference TRBV7-3 and TRBJ2-2): GAGVSQTPSNKVTEKGKYVELRCDPISGHTALYWYRQSLGQGPEFLIYFQGTGAADDSGLPNDRFFAVRPEGSVSTLKIQRTERGDSAVYLCASSPRRGAGELFFGEGSRLTVL.

This chain links TRBV11-3 with TRBJ2-3; a weak D match, TRBD1 (6 bases). Germline assignment: CDR1 SGHNT and CDR2 YENEEA. V was pared by 5 bases and J by 2 bases, with 26 bases between. CDR3 size: 19 residues. Written as DNA, the CDR3 is TGTGCCAGCAGCCCCCCTGGCTTCCCGGACAGTTCGATCACAGATACGCAGTATTTT. It encodes CASSPPGFPDSSITDTQYF.

J is TRBJ2-5 and V is TRBV19; a weak D match, TRBD1 (5 bases). This CDR3 is 13 amino acids long. CDR1 and CDR2 from the germline V gene are LNHDA and SQIVND (reference sequence). Trimming removed 3 bases from V and 4 bases from J, with 9 bases in between. The CDR3 here is CASSINRGETQYF. CDR3 coding DNA: TGTGCCAGTAGTATTAATAGGGGAGAGACCCAGTACTTC.

CDR3 DNA: TGCGCCAGCAGCCAATGGAGAGGAGAGGAGCAGTACTTC. Amino acid sequence: CASSQWRGEEQYF. This chain joins TRBV4-1 and TRBJ2-7; D uncertain. Germline CDR1 and CDR2: MGHRA and YSYEKL. This CDR3 contains 13 residues. V was pared by 2 bases and J by 7 bases, with 12 bases between.

Notes on this clone: Other DNA sequences of this sample code for an identical CDR3. V and J are TRBV5-1 and TRBJ2-2; unclear D gene. This CDR3 region has 13 residues. From germline, CDR1 is SGHRS and CDR2 YFSETQ. Trimming took off 1 base at V and 7 bases at J, with 8 bases between the two ends. As DNA, the CDR3 is TGCGCCAGCAGCTTGACAGTCAGCGGGGAGCTGTTTTTT. Protein product: CASSLTVSGELFF. Based on the CDR3 plus reference TRBV5-1 and TRBJ2-2, the full variable domain is KAGVTQTPRYLIKTRGQQVTLSCSPISGHRSVSWYQQTPGQGLQFLFEYFSETQRNKGNFPGRFSGRQFSNSRSEMNVSTLELGDSALYLCASSLTVSGELFFGEGSRLTVL.

Comments on this clone: A much bigger clone sits one base away, suggesting this may be a read error. V usage is TRBV7-9 and J usage is TRBJ1-2; 10 bases agree with TRBD1. CDR1 is SEHNR and CDR2 is FQNEAQ in the germline V gene (reference sequence). The CDR3 is 13 amino acids. Trimming at V came to 3 bases and at J to 5 bases, leaving 0 bases not matched to a gene. The CDR3 protein is CASSLGQGYGYTF. The CDR3 DNA follows: TGTGCCAGCAGCTTGGGACAGGGGTATGGCTACACCTTC.

J is TRBJ2-1 and V is TRBV19; D may correspond to TRBD1 or TRBD2 (6 bases each). The germline gives CDR1 LNHDA, CDR2 SQIVND (reference sequence). The CDR3 loop spans 12 amino acids. The ends were cut back, 4 bases at V and 7 bases at J, with 8 bases in the middle. The CDR3 DNA reads TGTGCCAGTAGTAGAGGGGGGAATGAGCAGTTCTTC. It yields the protein CASSRGGNEQFF.

The chain uses TRBV24-1 and TRBJ1-2; tentative D call: TRBD1 (5 bases). This CDR3 is built from 12 residues. Between the trimmed V and J ends, which lost 5 bases and 2 bases, there was a span of 5 bases. Germline CDR1 and CDR2: KGHDR and SFDVKD. The CDR3 here is CATSGGNYGYTF. In nucleotides, the CDR3 is TGTGCCACCAGTGGGGGGAACTATGGCTACACCTTC.

This sequence joins TRBV16 and TRBJ2-1; D call uncertain. CDR1 is KGHSY and CDR2 is FQNENV in the germline V gene. The ends were cut back, 2 bases at V and 3 bases at J, with 14 bases in the middle. The CDR3 is 16 amino acids. The CDR3 sequence is CASSQIDSQDYNEQFF. The DNA for the CDR3 is TGTGCCAGCAGCCAAATCGATTCCCAGGACTACAATGAGCAGTTCTTC.

The chain recombines TRBV2 with TRBJ2-5; D is ambiguous. The germline V gene encodes CDR1 SNHLY and CDR2 FYNNEI. The CDR3 runs 10 residues. Deletions cut 5 bases from V and 5 bases from J, with 3 bases between. The CDR3 loop reads CASSWETQYF. For the CDR3, the DNA is TGTGCCAGCAGTTGGGAGACCCAGTACTTC.

CDR3 coding DNA: TGTGCCTGGAGGCAGGCGGATAATCAGCCCCAGCATTTT. As protein: CAWRQADNQPQHF. V and J are TRBV30 and TRBJ1-5; D not resolved. V was pared by 3 bases and J by 4 bases, with 10 bases between. The CDR3 sequence is 13 residues long. Per germline, CDR1 GTSNPN and CDR2 SVGIG (reference sequence). Full variable domain (rest looked up from reference TRBV30 and TRBJ1-5): SQTIHQWPATLVQPVGSPLSLECTVEGTSNPNLYWYRQAAGRGLQLLFYSVGIGQISSEVPQNLSASRPQDRQFILSSKKLLLSDSGFYLCAWRQADNQPQHFGDGTRLSIL.